This T cell receptor beta chain was sequenced for a study of cytomegalovirus exposure and HLA in healthy donors. Findings of the study overall: Clonal expansion, a later analysis showed, was greater in HLA-associated TCR beta chains than in equally common others. Several top significant clusters appeared, in a later analysis, to be linked to common viral pathogens. A few V segments could not be told apart, such as TRBV6-2 and TRBV6-3, and were left out.

V was pared by 7 bases and J by 9 bases, with 19 bases between. This CDR3 spans 15 amino acids. CDR1 is MNHNY and CDR2 is SVGAGI in the germline V gene (reference sequence). To note about this clone: Its antigen remains unknown.

PCR involved 60 Vbeta and 13 Jbeta primers. Profiled with immunoSEQ multiplex PCR; TCRdb holds only in-frame clones, not every one. The sample holds about 80,000 clones, 70% to 85% seen once. The sequence came from a human donor in good health. This chain links TRBV6-6 with TRBJ1-6, with a tentative D call TRBD1 (6 bases). The sample comprised PBMCs. This chain's CDR3 is CASIRGTGLGSPLHF. The CDR3 DNA reads TGTGCCAGCATAAGGGGAACAGGGTTGGGTTCACCCCTCCACTTT.